The clone carrying this T cell receptor beta chain was recorded at least ten times. Its cognate antigen is unknown. The data belong to a study of metastatic and nonmetastatic thyroid tumors. About the research overall: Repertoires from malignant and benign thyroid patients were compared across blood and tumor or nodule tissue.

Study-wide results and limits: When malignant thyroid tumors were compared with benign nodules, TCR beta diversity was reportedly significantly higher in the malignant tumors. This held in both blood and tumor samples.

Per the study methods: Across clinicopathological groups, CDR3 differences served as the basis for building a distant-metastasis classifier for papillary thyroid cancer. TCRdb re-called the PCR reads through MiXCR. These V and J calls originate from TCRdb's pipeline instead of the authors' own analysis. Of 30,000 to 40,000 clones listed, approximately 12% are singletons. No patient received treatment before thyroid surgery. Sequencing used blood. This TCR was recovered from a female donor with papillary thyroid cancer or a benign thyroid nodule (not recorded which). Some clones in this sample may be carry-over from other donors' samples.

CDR3 coding DNA: TGCAGTGCTAGAGAGTTAGCGGGTAATTCCTACGAGCAGTACTTC. Residues: CSARELAGNSYEQYF. The chain carries TRBV20-1 and TRBJ2-7, with 7 bases that match TRBD2. The CDR3 covers 15 residues. From germline, CDR1 is DFQATT and CDR2 SNEGSKA (reference sequence). J was trimmed by 1 base and V by 0 bases; bases with no gene match: 6.